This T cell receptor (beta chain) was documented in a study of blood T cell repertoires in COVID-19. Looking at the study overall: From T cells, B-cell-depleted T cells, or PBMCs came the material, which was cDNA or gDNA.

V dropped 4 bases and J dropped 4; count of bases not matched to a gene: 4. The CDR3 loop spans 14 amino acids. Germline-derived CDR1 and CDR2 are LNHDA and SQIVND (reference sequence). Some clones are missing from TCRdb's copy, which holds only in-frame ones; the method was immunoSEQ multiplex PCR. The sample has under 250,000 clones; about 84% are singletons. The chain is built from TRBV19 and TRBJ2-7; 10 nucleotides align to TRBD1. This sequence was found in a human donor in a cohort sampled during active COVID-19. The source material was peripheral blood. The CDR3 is CASSRDRGGYEQYF. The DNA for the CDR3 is TGTGCCAGTAGTAGGGACAGGGGAGGATACGAGCAGTACTTC.